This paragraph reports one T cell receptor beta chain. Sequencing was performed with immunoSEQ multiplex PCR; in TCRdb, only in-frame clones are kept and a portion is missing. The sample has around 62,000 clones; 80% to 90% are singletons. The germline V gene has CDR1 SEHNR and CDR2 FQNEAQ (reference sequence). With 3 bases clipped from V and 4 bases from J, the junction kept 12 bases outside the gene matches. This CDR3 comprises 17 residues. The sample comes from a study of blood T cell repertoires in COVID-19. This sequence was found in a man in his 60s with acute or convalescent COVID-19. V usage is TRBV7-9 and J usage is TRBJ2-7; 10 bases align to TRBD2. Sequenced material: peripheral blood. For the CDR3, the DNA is TGTGCCAGCAGCTTCCGACTGAGCGGGAGGGTAATTTACGAGCAGTACTTC. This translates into CASSFRLSGRVIYEQYF. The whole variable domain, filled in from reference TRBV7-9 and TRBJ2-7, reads DTGVSQNPRHKITKRGQNVTFRCDPISEHNRLYWYRQTLGQGPEFLTYFQNEAQLEKSRLLSDRFSAERPKGSFSTLEIQRTEQGDSAMYLCASSFRLSGRVIYEQYFGPGTRLTVT.